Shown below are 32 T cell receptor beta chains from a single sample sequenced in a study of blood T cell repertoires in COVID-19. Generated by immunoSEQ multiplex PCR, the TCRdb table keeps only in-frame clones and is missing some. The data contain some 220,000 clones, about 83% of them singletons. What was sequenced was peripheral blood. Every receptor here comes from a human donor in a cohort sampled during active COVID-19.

The CDR3 region is CASSPGTGSYEQYF. DNA of the CDR3: TGCGCCAGCAGCCCCGGGACAGGGAGCTACGAGCAGTACTTC. This sequence joins TRBV5-1 and TRBJ2-7; 9 nucleotides agree with TRBD1. This CDR3 is 14 amino acids long. Unmatched junction bases numbered 5, after V lost 4 bases and J lost 3 bases. Germline V lookup: CDR1 SGHRS, CDR2 YFSETQ.

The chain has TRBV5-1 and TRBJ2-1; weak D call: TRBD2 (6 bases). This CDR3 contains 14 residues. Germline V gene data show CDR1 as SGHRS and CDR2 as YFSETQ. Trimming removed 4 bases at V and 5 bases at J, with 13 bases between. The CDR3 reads CASSPGLLHNEQFF. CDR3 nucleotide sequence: TGCGCCAGCAGCCCCGGACTACTTCACAATGAGCAGTTCTTC.

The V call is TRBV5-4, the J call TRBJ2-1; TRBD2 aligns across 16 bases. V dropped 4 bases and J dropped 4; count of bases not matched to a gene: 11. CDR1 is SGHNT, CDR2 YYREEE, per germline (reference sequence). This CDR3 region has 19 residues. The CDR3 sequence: CASSTTGTSGRARYNEQFF. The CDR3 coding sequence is TGTGCCAGCAGCACCACCGGGACTAGCGGGAGGGCTAGGTACAATGAGCAGTTCTTC.

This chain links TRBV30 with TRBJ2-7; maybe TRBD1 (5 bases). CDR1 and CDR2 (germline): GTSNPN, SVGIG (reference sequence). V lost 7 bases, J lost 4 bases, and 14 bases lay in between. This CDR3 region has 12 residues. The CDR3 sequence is CALTRGGYEQYF. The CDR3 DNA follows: TGTGCCTTGACAAGGGGTGGGTACGAGCAGTACTTC.

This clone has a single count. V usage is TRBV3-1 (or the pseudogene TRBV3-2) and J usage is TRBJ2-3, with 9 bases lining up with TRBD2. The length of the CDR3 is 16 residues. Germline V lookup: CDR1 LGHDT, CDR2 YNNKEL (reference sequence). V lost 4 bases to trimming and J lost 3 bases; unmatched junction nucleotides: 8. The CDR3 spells CASSLRVAGETDTQYF. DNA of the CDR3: TGTGCCAGCAGCCTCCGGGTAGCGGGGGAGACAGATACGCAGTATTTT.

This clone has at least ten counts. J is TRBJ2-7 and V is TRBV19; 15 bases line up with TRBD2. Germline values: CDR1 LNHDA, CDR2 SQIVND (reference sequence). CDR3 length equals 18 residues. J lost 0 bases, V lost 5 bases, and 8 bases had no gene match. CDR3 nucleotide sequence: TGTGCCAGTAGTCTCCAGGGACTAGCGGGGGGCGTCTCCTACGAGCAGTACTTC. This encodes CASSLQGLAGGVSYEQYF.

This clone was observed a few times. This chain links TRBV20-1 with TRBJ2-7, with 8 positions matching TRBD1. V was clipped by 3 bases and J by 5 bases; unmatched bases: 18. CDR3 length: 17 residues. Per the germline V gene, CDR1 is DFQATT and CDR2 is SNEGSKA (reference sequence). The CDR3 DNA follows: TGCAGTGCTAGTCCCCCCTTCAGGGGGCCTGCCGGGCACGAGCAGTACTTC. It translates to CSASPPFRGPAGHEQYF.

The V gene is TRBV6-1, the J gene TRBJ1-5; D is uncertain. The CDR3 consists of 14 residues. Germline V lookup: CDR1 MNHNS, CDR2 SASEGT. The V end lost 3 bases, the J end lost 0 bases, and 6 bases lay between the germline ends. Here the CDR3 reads CASSDRNSNQPQHF. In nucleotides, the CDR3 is TGTGCCAGCAGTGACAGGAATAGCAATCAGCCCCAGCATTTT.

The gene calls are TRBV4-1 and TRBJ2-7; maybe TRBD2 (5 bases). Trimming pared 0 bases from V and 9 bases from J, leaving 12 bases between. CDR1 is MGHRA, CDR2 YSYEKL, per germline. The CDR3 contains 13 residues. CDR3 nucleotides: TGCGCCAGCAGCCAAGACAACCTCCGGGGGCAGTACTTC. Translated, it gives CASSQDNLRGQYF.

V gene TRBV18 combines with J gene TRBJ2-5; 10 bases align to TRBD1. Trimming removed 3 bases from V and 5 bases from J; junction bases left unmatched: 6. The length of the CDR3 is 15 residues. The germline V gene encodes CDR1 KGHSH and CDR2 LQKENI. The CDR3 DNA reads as TGTGCCAGCTCACCTACGACAGGGGGCGCGGAGACCCAGTACTTC. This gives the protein CASSPTTGGAETQYF.

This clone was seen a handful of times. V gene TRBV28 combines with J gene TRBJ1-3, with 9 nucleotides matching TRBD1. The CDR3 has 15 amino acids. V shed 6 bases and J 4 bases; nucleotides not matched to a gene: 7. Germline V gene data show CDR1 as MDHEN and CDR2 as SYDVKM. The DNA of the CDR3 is TGTGCCAGCAGCCCACAGGGGGCGCAAGGAAACACCATATATTTT. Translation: CASSPQGAQGNTIYF.

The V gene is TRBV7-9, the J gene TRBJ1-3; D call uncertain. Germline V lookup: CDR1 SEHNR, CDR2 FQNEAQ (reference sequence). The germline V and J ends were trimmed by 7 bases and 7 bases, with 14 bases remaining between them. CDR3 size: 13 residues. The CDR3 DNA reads TGTGCCAGCACCCCCAATCAGTTGAACACCATATATTTT. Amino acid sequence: CASTPNQLNTIYF.

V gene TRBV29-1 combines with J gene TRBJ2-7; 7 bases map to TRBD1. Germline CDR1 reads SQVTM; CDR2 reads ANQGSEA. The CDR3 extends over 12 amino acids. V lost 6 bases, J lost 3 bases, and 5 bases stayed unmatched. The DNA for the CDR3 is TGCAGCGTGGGACAGAGCAGCTACGAGCAGTACTTC. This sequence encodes CSVGQSSYEQYF.

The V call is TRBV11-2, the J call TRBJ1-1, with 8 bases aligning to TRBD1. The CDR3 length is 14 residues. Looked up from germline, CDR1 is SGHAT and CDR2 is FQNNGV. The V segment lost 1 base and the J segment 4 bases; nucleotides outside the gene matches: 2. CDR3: CASSLVRGRTEAFF. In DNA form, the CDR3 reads TGTGCCAGCAGCTTAGTCAGGGGGCGCACTGAAGCTTTCTTT.

DNA for the CDR3: TGTGCCAGCAGCGTTGACAGGGGCACAGATACGCAGTATTTT. Protein product: CASSVDRGTDTQYF. The chain links TRBV5-4 to TRBJ2-3; 7 nucleotides line up with TRBD1. V lost 4 bases to trimming and J lost 1 base; unmatched junction nucleotides: 3. Germline values: CDR1 SGHNT, CDR2 YYREEE (reference sequence). The CDR3 consists of 14 residues.

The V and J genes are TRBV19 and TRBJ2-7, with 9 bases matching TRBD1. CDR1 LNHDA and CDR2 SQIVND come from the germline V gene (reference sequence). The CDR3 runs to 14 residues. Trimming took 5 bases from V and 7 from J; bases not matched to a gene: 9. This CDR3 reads CASSLPGQGGEQYF. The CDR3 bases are TGTGCCAGTAGTCTTCCGGGACAGGGAGGTGAGCAGTACTTC. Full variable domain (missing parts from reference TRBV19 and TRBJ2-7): DGGITQSPKYLFRKEGQNVTLSCEQNLNHDAMYWYRQDPGQGLRLIYYSQIVNDFQKGDIAEGYSVSREKKESFPLTVTSAQKNPTAFYLCASSLPGQGGEQYFGPGTRLTVT.

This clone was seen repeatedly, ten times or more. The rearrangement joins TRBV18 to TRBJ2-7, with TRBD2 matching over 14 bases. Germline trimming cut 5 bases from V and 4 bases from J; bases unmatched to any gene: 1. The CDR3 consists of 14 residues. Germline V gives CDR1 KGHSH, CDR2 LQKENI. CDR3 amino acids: CASSGTSGRYEQYF. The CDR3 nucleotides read TGTGCCAGCTCAGGGACTAGCGGGAGATACGAGCAGTACTTC.

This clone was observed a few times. The CDR3 region has the DNA TGTGCCAGCAGCTTAGCCGGGTCGAACACCGGGGAGCTGTTTTTT. It translates to CASSLAGSNTGELFF. The rearrangement links TRBV7-6 to TRBJ2-2; unclear D gene. V lost 0 bases and J lost 0, with 5 bases in between. The CDR3 runs to 15 residues. Germline V gene lookup returns CDR1 SGHVS and CDR2 FNYEAQ.

The CDR3 region has the DNA TGTGCCTGGGGCCTGCTAAACGCCAATAATTCACCCCTCCACTTT. Translating it yields CAWGLLNANNSPLHF. This chain connects TRBV30 to TRBJ1-6; D is unresolved. The CDR3 runs 15 residues. V lost 5 bases to trimming and J lost 5 bases, with 16 bases between them. Germline V gene lookup returns CDR1 GTSNPN and CDR2 SVGIG (reference sequence).

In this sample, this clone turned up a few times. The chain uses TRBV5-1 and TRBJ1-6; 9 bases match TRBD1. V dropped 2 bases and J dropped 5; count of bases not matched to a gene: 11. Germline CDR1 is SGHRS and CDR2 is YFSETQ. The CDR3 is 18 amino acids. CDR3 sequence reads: CASSFTGQGFVDNSPLHF. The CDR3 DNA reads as TGCGCCAGCAGCTTTACGGGACAGGGTTTTGTGGATAATTCACCCCTCCACTTT.

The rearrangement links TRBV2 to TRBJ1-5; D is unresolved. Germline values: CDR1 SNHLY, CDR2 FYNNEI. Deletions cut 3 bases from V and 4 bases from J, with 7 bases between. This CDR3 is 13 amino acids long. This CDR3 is CASSDTENQPQHF. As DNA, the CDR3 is TGTGCCAGCAGTGACACAGAGAATCAGCCCCAGCATTTT. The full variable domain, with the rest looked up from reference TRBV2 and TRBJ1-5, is EPEVTQTPSHQVTQMGQEVILRCVPISNHLYFYWYRQILGQKVEFLVSFYNNEISEKSEIFDDQFSVERPDGSNFTLKIRSTKLEDSAMYFCASSDTENQPQHFGDGTRLSIL.

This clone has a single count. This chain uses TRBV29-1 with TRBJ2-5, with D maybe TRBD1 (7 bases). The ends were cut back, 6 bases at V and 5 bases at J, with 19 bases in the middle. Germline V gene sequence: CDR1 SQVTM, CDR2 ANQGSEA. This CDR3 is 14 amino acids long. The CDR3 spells CSVPRRGVEETQYF. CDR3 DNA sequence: TGCAGCGTCCCCCGCAGGGGGGTGGAGGAGACCCAGTACTTC.

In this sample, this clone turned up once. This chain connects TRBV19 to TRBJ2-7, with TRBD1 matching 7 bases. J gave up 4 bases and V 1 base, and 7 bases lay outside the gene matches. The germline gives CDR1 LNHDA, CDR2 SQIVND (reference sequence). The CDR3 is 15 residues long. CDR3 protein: CASSIAAGGNYEQYF. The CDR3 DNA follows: TGTGCCAGTAGTATAGCGGCAGGGGGTAATTACGAGCAGTACTTC.

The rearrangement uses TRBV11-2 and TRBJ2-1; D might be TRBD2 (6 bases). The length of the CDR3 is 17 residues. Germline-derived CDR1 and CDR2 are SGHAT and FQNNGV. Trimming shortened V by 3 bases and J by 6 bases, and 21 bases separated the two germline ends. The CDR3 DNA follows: TGTGCCAGCAGCTTGTGGGCAGGACTAATCGTCGTCAATGAGCAGTTCTTC. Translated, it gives CASSLWAGLIVVNEQFF.

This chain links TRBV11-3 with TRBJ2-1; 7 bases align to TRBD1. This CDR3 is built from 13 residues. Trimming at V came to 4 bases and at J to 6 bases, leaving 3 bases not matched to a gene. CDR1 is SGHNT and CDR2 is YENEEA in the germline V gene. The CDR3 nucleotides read TGTGCCAGCAGCTGGGGACAGATCAATGAGCAGTTCTTC. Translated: CASSWGQINEQFF.

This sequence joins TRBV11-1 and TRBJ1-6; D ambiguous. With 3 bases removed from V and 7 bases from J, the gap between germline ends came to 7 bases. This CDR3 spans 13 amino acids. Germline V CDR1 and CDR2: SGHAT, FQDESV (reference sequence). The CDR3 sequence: CASSLEANSPLHF. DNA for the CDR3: TGTGCCAGCAGCTTGGAGGCGAATTCACCCCTCCACTTT.

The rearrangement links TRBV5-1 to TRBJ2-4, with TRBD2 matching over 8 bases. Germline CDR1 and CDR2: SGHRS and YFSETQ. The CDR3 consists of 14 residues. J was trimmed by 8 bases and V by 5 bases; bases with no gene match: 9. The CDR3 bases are TGCGCCAGCAGAGCCGGGACTAGGATAGACATTCAGTACTTC. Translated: CASRAGTRIDIQYF.

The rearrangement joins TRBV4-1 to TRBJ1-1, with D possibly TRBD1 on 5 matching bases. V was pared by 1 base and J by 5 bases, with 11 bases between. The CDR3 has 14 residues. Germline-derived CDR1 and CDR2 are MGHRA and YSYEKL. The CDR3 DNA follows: TGCGCCAGCAGCCAAGGGGGCGCGGGGACTGAAGCTTTCTTT. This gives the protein CASSQGGAGTEAFF.

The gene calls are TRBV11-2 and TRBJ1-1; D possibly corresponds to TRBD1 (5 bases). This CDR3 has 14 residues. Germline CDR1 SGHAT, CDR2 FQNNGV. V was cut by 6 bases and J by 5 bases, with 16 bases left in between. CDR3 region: CASSAGREGTEAFF. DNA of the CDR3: TGTGCCAGCAGTGCCGGGAGGGAGGGGACTGAAGCTTTCTTT.

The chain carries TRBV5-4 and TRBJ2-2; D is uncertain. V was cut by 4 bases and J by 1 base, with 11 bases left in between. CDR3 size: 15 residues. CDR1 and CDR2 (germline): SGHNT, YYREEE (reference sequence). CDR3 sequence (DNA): TGTGCCAGCAGCCTTGGTTTACAGAACACCGGGGAGCTGTTTTTT. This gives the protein CASSLGLQNTGELFF.

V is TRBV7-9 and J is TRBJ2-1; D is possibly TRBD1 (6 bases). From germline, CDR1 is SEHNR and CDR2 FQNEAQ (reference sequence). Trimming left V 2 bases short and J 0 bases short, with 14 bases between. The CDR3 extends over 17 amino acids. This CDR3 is CASSLHGGASSYNEQFF. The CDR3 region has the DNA TGTGCCAGCAGCTTACATGGGGGCGCAAGCTCCTACAATGAGCAGTTCTTC.

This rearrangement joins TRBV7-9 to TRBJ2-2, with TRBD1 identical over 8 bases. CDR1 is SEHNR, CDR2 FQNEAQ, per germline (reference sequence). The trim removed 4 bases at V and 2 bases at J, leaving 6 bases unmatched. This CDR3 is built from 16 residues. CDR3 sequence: CASSYDRGPNTGELFF. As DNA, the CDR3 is TGTGCCAGCAGCTATGACAGGGGCCCCAACACCGGGGAGCTGTTTTTT.